This T cell receptor beta chain was captured by sequencing in a study of blood T cell repertoires in COVID-19. For the study at large: Researchers got acute and convalescent COVID-19 samples from the United States, Italy and Spain.

The table came from immunoSEQ multiplex PCR; TCRdb's copy has only in-frame clones and leaves some out. Here the sample spans a few hundred thousand clones, 89% being singletons. Losses at the gene ends were 1 base for V and 3 bases for J; bases not matched to a gene: 6. This CDR3 has 16 residues. CDR1 and CDR2 from the germline V gene are MGHRA and YSYEKL. The rearrangement links TRBV4-1 to TRBJ2-1; TRBD2 aligns across 7 bases. Sequencing was done on a sample of PBMCs or T cells enriched from blood (not recorded which). The clonotype originates from a woman aged 25 to 39 who had recovered from COVID-19. CDR3 sequence (DNA): TGCGCCAGCAGCCAAGTGGCTAGCGGAGTCTACAATGAGCAGTTCTTC. Translating it yields CASSQVASGVYNEQFF.